The sequence of this T cell receptor beta chain was determined in a study of beta chain features in type 1 diabetes. Across the study: In all, around 99 million sorted cells from all samples were analyzed. Study observations and caveats: VDJ junctions from type 1 diabetes patients carried fewer insertions and larger deletions.

Reverse transcription of all isolated RNA meant that expressed TCRB transcripts were sequenced. Some clones are missing from TCRdb's copy, which holds only in-frame ones; the method was immunoSEQ multiplex PCR. The table has around 450,000 clones, over 9.5% seen once; the top ten hold 0.045% to 0.05%. Germline V lookup: CDR1 SGHTA, CDR2 FQGTGA. V lost 11 bases, J lost 3 bases, and 20 bases lay in between. This CDR3 has 16 amino acids. In this sample, this clone turned up a few times. Antigen unknown. Markers CD45RO/CCR7/CD25/CD127/CD95/CD27 served to sort CD4+ naive, central memory, regulatory and stem cell-like memory cells. Populations isolated by sorting all had purity greater than 95%.

The clonotype comes from a woman under 30 in good health. The material sequenced was naive CD4+ T cells from blood. The V call is TRBV7-3, the J call TRBJ2-6, with D perhaps matching TRBD1 or TRBD2 (6 bases each). CDR3 amino acids: CAPPGAACSGANVLTF. In nucleotides, the CDR3 is TGTGCCCCCCCGGGGGCGGCCTGTAGTGGGGCCAACGTCCTGACTTTC. Full variable domain (rest looked up from reference TRBV7-3 and TRBJ2-6): GAGVSQTPSNKVTEKGKYVELRCDPISGHTALYWYRQSLGQGPEFLIYFQGTGAADDSGLPNDRFFAVRPEGSVSTLKIQRTERGDSAVYLCAPPGAACSGANVLTFGAGSRLTVL.